A selection of T cell receptor beta chains follows, all from one sample in a study of shared clonotypes between healthy human individuals. Profiled with immunoSEQ multiplex PCR; TCRdb holds only in-frame clones, not every one. This table has over 850,000 clones, more than 75% appearing once. The sample consisted of memory CD4+ T cells from PBMCs. These receptors were collected from a young man in good health. Some clones in this sample may be carry-over from other donors' samples. Each CDR3 is given with its conserved first and last residue. The order of the fields is V gene, clone size, J gene, D gene, CDR3 protein, CDR3 DNA. A D gene is named only where the DNA matches it firmly. Only some rows state a clone size, as once, few, many or a class for expanded clones.

TRBV5-4,few,TRBJ2-3,.,CASSFPTSDTQYF,TGTGCCAGCAGCTTCCCTACGTCAGATACGCAGTATTTT
TRBV7-3,once,TRBJ2-5,.,CASSPPRRGQETQYF,TGTGCCAGCAGCCCCCCCCGGCGGGGCCAAGAGACCCAGTACTTC
TRBV6-5,.,TRBJ2-7,.,CASSYSWGEQYF,TGTGCCAGCAGTTACTCGTGGGGGGAGCAGTACTTC
TRBV5-1,many,TRBJ2-3,.,CASSPSVGTDTQYF,TGCGCCAGCAGCCCGTCGGTGGGCACAGATACGCAGTATTTT
TRBV5-1,once,TRBJ2-5,TRBD1,CASTQTGGGKTQYF,TGCGCCAGCACCCAAACAGGGGGCGGTAAGACCCAGTACTTC
TRBV6-1,.,TRBJ2-2,.,CATQGRMKTGELFF,TGTGCCACACAGGGACGAATGAAGACCGGGGAGCTGTTTTTT
TRBV7-2,.,TRBJ1-1,.,CASSLAGQYTEAFF,TGTGCCAGCAGCTTAGCTGGACAATACACTGAAGCTTTCTTT
TRBV4-3,.,TRBJ2-2,TRBD2,CASSQQPPTGTSGSGYTGELFF,TGCGCCAGCAGCCAACAGCCCCCCACCGGGACTAGCGGGAGCGGGTACACCGGGGAGCTGTTTTTT
TRBV6-1,.,TRBJ2-7,TRBD1,CASSSRDRVYEQYF,TGTGCCAGCAGTTCCCGGGACAGGGTCTACGAGCAGTACTTC
TRBV14,.,TRBJ1-4,.,CASSAGGGEKLFF,TGTGCCAGCAGCGCCGGGGGCGGTGAAAAACTGTTTTTT
TRBV7-3,.,TRBJ2-3,.,CASSLEGRDTQYF,TGTGCCAGCAGCTTAGAGGGAAGGGATACGCAGTATTTT
TRBV21-1,.,TRBJ2-5,.,CASSIYRGLETQYF,TGTGCCAGCAGCATATACAGGGGGCTGGAGACCCAGTACTTC
TRBV6-6,.,TRBJ2-2,.,CASSYVEGNTGELFF,TGTGCCAGCAGTTACGTGGAAGGGAACACCGGGGAGCTGTTTTTT
TRBV10-3,.,TRBJ2-3,.,CAISPEADTQYF,TGTGCCATCAGTCCCGAGGCAGATACGCAGTATTTT
TRBV14,.,TRBJ2-7,.,CASSRLDGETYEQYF,TGTGCCAGCAGCCGTCTAGACGGTGAGACTTACGAGCAGTACTTC
TRBV7-3,.,TRBJ2-7,.,CASSLDRQYEQYF,TGTGCCAGCAGCTTGGACAGACAGTACGAGCAGTACTTC
TRBV21-1,once,TRBJ1-1,.,CASSKARQGSNTEAFF,TGTGCCAGCAGCAAAGCCAGACAGGGTTCGAATACTGAAGCTTTCTTT
TRBV5-1,once,TRBJ2-7,.,CASSLWAASYEQYF,TGCGCCAGCAGCTTGTGGGCAGCCTCCTACGAGCAGTACTTC
TRBV6-1,many,TRBJ1-2,.,CASTQGYGYTF,TGTGCCAGCACCCAGGGTTACGGCTACACCTTC
TRBV7-9,.,TRBJ2-2,.,CASSIDPTVWLFF,TGTGCCAGCAGTATAGATCCAACGGTCTGGCTGTTTTTT
TRBV4-2,.,TRBJ2-1,TRBD2,CASSRLAGGNNEQFF,TGTGCCAGCAGCCGGCTAGCGGGAGGAAACAATGAGCAGTTCTTC
TRBV29-1,.,TRBJ2-6,.,CSVVSGANVLTF,TGCAGCGTTGTAAGTGGGGCCAACGTCCTGACTTTC
TRBV19,once,TRBJ2-3,.,CASSIRGPTDTQYF,TGTGCCAGTAGTATACGGGGGCCCACAGATACGCAGTATTTT
TRBV7-9,.,TRBJ2-2,TRBD2,CASSPSGRGTGELFF,TGTGCCAGCAGCCCTAGCGGGAGGGGAACCGGGGAGCTGTTTTTT
TRBV7-6,.,TRBJ1-4,.,CASSQLVYTPRWTNEKLFF,TGTGCCAGCAGCCAATTAGTCTACACCCCCAGGTGGACTAATGAAAAACTGTTTTTT
TRBV14,.,TRBJ1-2,.,CASSRLGTDQNYGYTF,TGTGCCAGCAGCCGCCTCGGGACGGACCAAAACTATGGCTACACCTTC
TRBV14,.,TRBJ2-1,.,CASTSDSYNEQFF,TGTGCCAGCACCTCAGACAGCTACAATGAGCAGTTCTTC
TRBV7-9,.,TRBJ2-7,TRBD2,CASSLSSSGTYEQYF,TGTGCCAGCAGCCTATCGTCTAGCGGGACCTACGAGCAGTACTTC
TRBV18,.,TRBJ2-7,.,CASSPPDGRREQYF,TGTGCCAGCTCACCACCGGACGGCCGCCGCGAGCAGTACTTC
TRBV11-2,.,TRBJ1-4,.,CASSPSHLAGTGEKLFF,TGTGCCAGCAGCCCATCACACCTCGCCGGGACGGGGGAAAAACTGTTTTTT
TRBV5-4,few,TRBJ2-5,.,CASSSPTLGLLQETQYF,TGTGCCAGCAGCTCACCCACCCTCGGGCTCCTACAAGAGACCCAGTACTTC
TRBV19,.,TRBJ1-2,.,CASSIQSYGYTF,TGTGCCAGTAGTATCCAGTCCTATGGCTACACCTTC
TRBV9,once,TRBJ2-3,.,CASSSSPGRDTQYF,TGTGCCAGCAGCTCCTCCCCGGGACGAGATACGCAGTATTTT
TRBV28,.,TRBJ1-4,TRBD1,CASSSRGLGEKLFF,TGTGCCAGCAGTTCCAGGGGGCTAGGGGAAAAACTGTTTTTT
TRBV7-2,.,TRBJ1-3,.,CASSLSPGGGSGNTIYF,TGTGCCAGCAGCCTTTCTCCTGGAGGGGGCTCTGGAAACACCATATATTTT
TRBV15,.,TRBJ1-5,.,CATQKYSNQPQHF,TGTGCCACCCAAAAATATAGCAATCAGCCCCAGCATTTT
TRBV30,.,TRBJ1-2,.,CAWSRTRRGYGYTF,TGTGCCTGGAGCAGAACACGCCGCGGCTATGGCTACACCTTC
TRBV5-8,.,TRBJ2-1,TRBD1,CASSLDRDRVRDEQFF,TGTGCCAGCAGCTTAGACCGGGACAGGGTCCGGGATGAGCAGTTCTTC
TRBV11-2,.,TRBJ2-6,.,CASSAARRGSGANVLTF,TGTGCCAGCAGCGCCGCCCGACGGGGCTCTGGGGCCAACGTCCTGACTTTC
TRBV28,.,TRBJ2-2,.,CASSLLGLGSSGELFF,TGTGCCAGCAGTTTATTGGGGCTAGGCTCCTCCGGGGAGCTGTTTTTT
TRBV19,.,TRBJ2-3,.,CASSIGGITSTDTQYF,TGTGCCAGTAGTATTGGCGGGATTACTAGCACAGATACGCAGTATTTT
TRBV2,.,TRBJ1-4,TRBD1,CASSPDRGGEKLFF,TGTGCCAGCAGTCCGGACAGGGGAGGTGAAAAACTGTTTTTT
TRBV5-1,.,TRBJ2-6,.,CASSPVPAGGSGANVLTF,TGCGCCAGCAGCCCGGTCCCAGCCGGGGGTTCTGGGGCCAACGTCCTGACTTTC
TRBV27,.,TRBJ1-1,.,CASSSRPNTEAFF,TGTGCCAGCAGTTCCCGACCGAACACTGAAGCTTTCTTT